Listed below are T cell receptor beta chains from one sample, sequenced in a study of metastatic and nonmetastatic thyroid tumors. TCRdb reanalyzed the PCR reads with MiXCR. The sample records 50,000 to 70,000 clones, approximately 4.1% being singletons. Material for sequencing was blood. Receptor source: a female donor with papillary thyroid cancer or a benign thyroid nodule (not recorded which). Some clones in this sample may be carry-over from other donors' samples. The CDR3 runs from the conserved cysteine through the conserved F or W. A D gene is named only where the DNA matches it firmly. Size tells how often a clone was seen (once, few, many) or the class of an expanded clone, and some rows leave it out.

TRBJ1-4	.	TRBV19	many	CASRGDWEKLFF	TGTGCCAGTAGAGGGGATTGGGAAAAACTGTTTTTT
TRBJ1-2	.	TRBV19	many	CASIGGTNYGYTF	TGTGCCAGTATTGGGGGAACAAACTATGGCTACACCTTC
TRBJ2-6	TRBD2	TRBV6-2/TRBV6-3	.	CASSLTSGRSGANVLTF	TGTGCCAGCAGCCTCACTAGCGGGAGGTCTGGGGCCAACGTCCTGACTTTC
TRBJ2-3	TRBD2	TRBV20-1	.	CSADIGTSVTDTQYF	TGCAGTGCCGATATAGGGACTAGCGTCACAGATACACAGTATTTT
TRBJ2-2	TRBD1	TRBV6-2/TRBV6-3	many	CASSPGTGDTGELFF	TGTGCCAGCAGTCCCGGGACAGGGGACACCGGGGAGCTGTTTTTT
TRBJ2-3	.	TRBV7-8	.	CASSKAGSGVGDTQYF	TGTGCCAGCAGCAAAGCCGGGAGTGGGGTGGGAGATACGCAGTATTTT
TRBJ1-2	.	TRBV24-1	few	CATSEQWGASGYTF	TGTGCCACCAGTGAGCAATGGGGGGCAAGTGGTTACACCTTC
TRBJ2-1	TRBD1	TRBV7-3	few	CASSSRQGVYNEQFF	TGTGCCAGCAGCTCCCGGCAGGGGGTGTACAATGAGCAGTTCTTC
TRBJ2-3	.	TRBV7-6	few	CASSPRGYTDTQYF	TGTGCCAGCAGCCCCCGGGGTTACACAGATACGCAGTATTTT
TRBJ1-5	TRBD1	TRBV12-5	many	CASGPSDRVLGNQPQHF	TGTGCTAGTGGTCCCTCCGACAGGGTTCTGGGCAATCAGCCCCAGCATTTT
TRBJ1-4	.	TRBV28	.	CAISLWSGSNEKLFF	TGTGCCATCAGTTTATGGTCGGGATCTAATGAAAAACTGTTTTTT
TRBJ1-3	.	TRBV11-3	many	CASSSPPGRLSGNTIYF	TGTGCCAGCAGCAGTCCACCGGGACGGCTCTCTGGAAACACCATATATTTT
TRBJ2-7	.	TRBV9	.	CASIVGRDSYEQYF	TGTGCCAGCATCGTAGGTCGGGACTCCTACGAGCAGTACTTC
TRBJ2-2	TRBD2	TRBV5-1	.	CASKILAGNTGELFF	TGCGCCAGCAAGATACTAGCGGGAAACACCGGGGAGCTGTTTTTT
TRBJ1-6	.	TRBV24-1	few	CASSLSGSPLHF	TGTGCCAGCAGTTTGAGCGGCTCACCCCTCCACTTT
TRBJ2-4	.	TRBV2	many	CASSEGGHVDIQYF	TGTGCCAGCAGTGAAGGAGGTCACGTCGACATTCAGTACTTC
TRBJ1-2	.	TRBV10-3	.	CAISEVDGYGYTF	TGTGCCATCAGTGAAGTAGACGGCTATGGCTACACCTTC
TRBJ1-2	.	TRBV3-1	many	CASRQQGPNYGYTF	TGTGCCAGCAGGCAGCAGGGGCCTAACTATGGCTACACCTTC
TRBJ2-1	TRBD1	TRBV7-9	many	CASSLHPGQGSNEQFF	TGTGCCAGCAGCTTACATCCGGGACAGGGCTCCAATGAGCAGTTCTTC
TRBJ2-1	TRBD2	TRBV10-2	many	CASSESKAGGPKNEQFF	TGCGCCAGCAGTGAGTCGAAAGCGGGAGGGCCTAAGAATGAGCAGTTCTTC
TRBJ2-1	TRBD2	TRBV10-3	few	CAISESGLAGDEQFF	TGTGCCATCAGTGAGTCGGGACTAGCGGGAGATGAGCAGTTCTTC
TRBJ2-1	.	TRBV3-1	many	CASSPLRGYNEQFF	TGTGCCAGCAGCCCGTTACGTGGATACAATGAGCAGTTCTTC
TRBJ2-1	.	TRBV2	many	CASSRDLQGGNEQFF	TGTGCCAGCAGTCGGGACCTCCAGGGGGGCAATGAGCAGTTCTTC